This is a list of T cell receptor beta chains from one sample in a study of shared T cell receptors in the human thymus. Using immunoSEQ multiplex PCR, the repertoire was profiled, and TCRdb retains in-frame clones only, with some absent. The repertoire holds 700,000 to 750,000 clones, with over 75% as singletons. The sample was also linked to a second study, of human thymus T cells.

Material: thymocytes. These receptors all stem from a girl under three years old with a congenital heart defect. Each CDR3 is given without its conserved first and last residue. A D gene is named only where the DNA matches it firmly. The size entry is marked missing in some rows and otherwise reads once, few, many or a size class.

v_call	d_call	clone_size	j_call	cdr3_aa
TRBV4-1	TRBD2	.	TRBJ2-1	ASSQYGLADNEQF
TRBV6-1	.	once	TRBJ2-1	ASSEGRTRRNEQF
TRBV2	.	.	TRBJ1-1	ASSVTGRAF
TRBV6-5	.	.	TRBJ1-1	ASSYKRTVERPEAF
TRBV14	.	.	TRBJ1-2	ASSQDLSGDYGYT
TRBV15	.	.	TRBJ1-3	ATSSRYRDSGNTIY
TRBV25-1	.	.	TRBJ1-4	ASSDSGFEKLF
TRBV10-2	TRBD2	few	TRBJ2-3	ASSESRWASGGGTDTQY
TRBV7-8	.	.	TRBJ2-2	ASSLDPDTNTGELF
TRBV15	TRBD2	few	TRBJ2-3	ATSRLRSGAHYYTDTQY
TRBV15	TRBD1	.	TRBJ1-1	ATSRQPEVDRVYMNTEAF
TRBV15	.	.	TRBJ1-3	ATSQAISGNTIY
TRBV7-2	.	.	TRBJ2-7	ASSLVGRPAHYEQY
TRBV7-9	.	.	TRBJ1-5	ASSLIGGNQPQH
TRBV6-1	.	.	TRBJ1-5	ASEGEPQH
TRBV29-1	.	.	TRBJ1-2	SAGEGYYGYT
TRBV23-1	.	.	TRBJ1-2	ASPQQGSNYGYT
TRBV5-1	TRBD1	once	TRBJ1-1	ASSIQRTGTEAF
TRBV10-3	.	once	TRBJ1-1	ATTGPGMNTEAF
TRBV27	.	.	TRBJ1-4	ASSRGGEKLF
TRBV27	TRBD1	.	TRBJ1-5	ASSFLRDRGNQPQH
TRBV6-5	TRBD1	.	TRBJ1-5	ASSSYRGSNQPQH
TRBV4-1	TRBD1	few	TRBJ1-6	ASSHKMGQLSNSPLH
TRBV5-1	TRBD1	.	TRBJ2-3	ASSLRGTGEQSSTDTQY
TRBV10-3	.	.	.	AISDTGAYEQY
TRBV7-9	TRBD1	few	TRBJ2-7	ASSLLGQGIYEQY
TRBV6-6	TRBD1	.	TRBJ2-1	ASSLGDSNEQF
TRBV4-1	.	.	TRBJ1-4	ASSYILSPWDMKNEKLF
TRBV6-5	.	.	TRBJ2-3	ASSRLVASTDTQY
TRBV10-1	.	.	TRBJ2-7	ASSKTGGSSSYEQY
TRBV30	.	.	TRBJ1-2	ACWKCGRGSGNYGYT
TRBV4-1	.	.	TRBJ1-5	ASSPPDRNQPQH
TRBV7-6	.	.	TRBJ2-5	ASRTKGGETQY
TRBV5-1	.	.	TRBJ1-1	ASSLVGELNTEAF
TRBV11-2	TRBD1	.	TRBJ1-2	ASSGLTGQGYGYT
TRBV6-1	.	.	TRBJ2-7	ASTEDSHEQY
TRBV7-6	TRBD1	.	TRBJ1-5	ASSLIGGTGDDCGNQPQH
TRBV6-5	.	.	TRBJ1-4	ASSRGTINEKLF